The present T cell receptor (beta chain) was sequenced within a study of T cell responses to AZD1222 COVID-19 vaccine. Study-wide context: Second-dose intervals near 4 or 12 weeks were combined. Findings and caveats of the study: Nearly half of spike-specific TCRs reportedly target variant regions that are unmutated in the B.1.351 and B.1.1.7 variants. Vaccination with two AZD1222 doses was followed by a rise in Spike-specific TCR breadth and depth.

Concerning this clone: What it recognizes is unknown.

Germline V lookup: CDR1 SGHNT, CDR2 YYREEE (reference sequence). CDR3 length equals 14 residues. Trimming at V came to 4 bases and at J to 7 bases, leaving 8 bases not matched to a gene. Sequenced by immunoSEQ multiplex PCR; TCRdb stores in-frame clones only, minus some. Here the sample spans 150,000 to 200,000 clones, less than 95% being singletons. The sequencing used peripheral blood, collected on day 0 of AZD1222 vaccination. The sequence was collected from an adult in good health. The rearrangement links TRBV5-4 to TRBJ2-7; 10 bases are a match to TRBD2. CDR3 sequence: CASSIAGGPGEQYF. The CDR3 bases are TGTGCCAGCAGCATAGCGGGAGGCCCTGGGGAGCAGTACTTC.